Included here is one T cell receptor beta chain sequence, with context. This sample stems from a study of Ad26.COV2.S vaccination and SARS-CoV-2 variants. Sequencing was performed with immunoSEQ multiplex PCR; in TCRdb, only in-frame clones are kept and a portion is missing. The sample holds some 300,000 clones, around four fifths seen once. The treatment: 15 to 20 received Ad26.COV2.S at low or high dose, single or two shots; roughly five received placebo; per-sample allocation not given. Sampling was done on day 63 after the first vaccine or placebo injection. CDR1 is SGHKS and CDR2 is YYEKEE in the germline V gene (reference sequence). The CDR3 is 13 amino acids. The ends were cut back, 2 bases at V and 4 bases at J, with 7 bases in the middle.

This sample comprised peripheral blood, obtained in a trial of Ad26.COV2.S vaccine versus placebo. The chain uses TRBV5-5 and TRBJ1-5; weak D call: TRBD1 (6 bases). This receptor was obtained from a person between 18 and 59 years old who received the Ad26.COV2.S COVID-19 vaccine or a placebo. In DNA form, the CDR3 reads TGTGCCAGCAGCTTAGGACAGAATCAGCCCCAGCATTTT. Its protein product is CASSLGQNQPQHF. Drawing the rest from reference TRBV5-5 and TRBJ1-5, the complete variable domain is DAGVTQSPTHLIKTRGQQVTLRCSPISGHKSVSWYQQVLGQGPQFIFQYYEKEERGRGNFPDRFSARQFPNYSSELNVNALLLGDSALYLCASSLGQNQPQHFGDGTRLSIL.